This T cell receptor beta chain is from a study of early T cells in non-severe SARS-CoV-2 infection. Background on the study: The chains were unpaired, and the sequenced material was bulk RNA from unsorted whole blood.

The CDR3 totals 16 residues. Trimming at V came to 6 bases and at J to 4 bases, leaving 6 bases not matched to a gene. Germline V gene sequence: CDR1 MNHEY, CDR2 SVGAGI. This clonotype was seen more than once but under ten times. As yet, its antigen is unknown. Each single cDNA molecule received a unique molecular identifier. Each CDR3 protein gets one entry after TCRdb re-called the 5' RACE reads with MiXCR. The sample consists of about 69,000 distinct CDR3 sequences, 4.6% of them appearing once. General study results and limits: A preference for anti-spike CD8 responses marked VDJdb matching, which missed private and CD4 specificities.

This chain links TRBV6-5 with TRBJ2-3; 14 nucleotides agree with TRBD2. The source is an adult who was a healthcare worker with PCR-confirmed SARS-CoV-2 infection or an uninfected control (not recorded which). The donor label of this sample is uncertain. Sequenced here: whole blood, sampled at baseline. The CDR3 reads CASRSRLAGGPDTQYF. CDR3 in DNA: TGTGCCAGCAGATCTAGACTAGCGGGAGGGCCAGATACGCAGTATTTT.